A single T cell receptor (beta chain) is shown here with its context. Its antigen is still unknown. An approximately ten-day culture period preceded the isolation of CD4+ T cells. Nucleocapsid antibodies stayed negative before and after vaccination, showing no earlier SARS-CoV-2 infection. Deletions cut 1 base from V and 5 bases from J, with 11 bases between. There are 15 residues in the CDR3. The germline CDR1 and CDR2 sequences are LNHDA and SQIVND (reference sequence). The entry originates in a study of vaccination effects on CD4 cells after COVID-19. Libraries were prepared by immunoSEQ multiplex PCR; TCRdb keeps only in-frame clonotypes and omits some of them. The sample includes approximately 37,000 clones, around 80% of them seen just once.

The source was CD4+ T cells from PBMCs cultured without peptide, collected before COVID-19 vaccination. The rearrangement joins TRBV19 to TRBJ1-4; a weak D match, TRBD1 (6 bases). This TCR came from a human donor who received a COVID-19 vaccine. This CDR3 reads CASSIVGTSNEKLFF. For the CDR3, the DNA is TGTGCCAGTAGTATAGTTGGGACATCAAATGAAAAACTGTTTTTT. Combining the CDR3 with reference TRBV19 and TRBJ1-4 gives the whole variable domain DGGITQSPKYLFRKEGQNVTLSCEQNLNHDAMYWYRQDPGQGLRLIYYSQIVNDFQKGDIAEGYSVSREKKESFPLTVTSAQKNPTAFYLCASSIVGTSNEKLFFGSGTQLSVL.